The 4 T cell receptor beta chains given below trace back to one sample, sequenced in a study of blood T cell repertoires in COVID-19. This table comes from immunoSEQ multiplex PCR, and its TCRdb copy is limited to in-frame clones, with some not included. The repertoire holds 40,000 to 55,000 clones, with over 70% as singletons. Sequenced: peripheral blood. The receptors stem from a man between 65 and 80 years old with acute or convalescent COVID-19.

V usage is TRBV4-3 and J usage is TRBJ2-1; 8 nucleotides line up with TRBD2. The CDR3 has 13 amino acids. V trimming: 5 bases; J trimming: 9 bases; junction bases outside the gene matches: 6. The germline CDR1 and CDR2 sequences are LGHNA and YSLEER. CDR3 residues: CASSTTAGGEQFF. CDR3 DNA: TGCGCCAGCAGCACGACTGCGGGAGGTGAGCAGTTCTTC.

This chain links TRBV7-9 with TRBJ1-2; TRBD1 agrees at 9 bases. Per the germline V gene, CDR1 is SEHNR and CDR2 is FQNEAQ (reference sequence). The length of the CDR3 is 11 residues. V shed 8 bases and J 9 bases; nucleotides not matched to a gene: 4. Written as DNA, the CDR3 is TGTGCCAGCGCCGGACAGGGGAGCTACACCTTC. This codes for CASAGQGSYTF.

The gene calls are TRBV6-1 and TRBJ1-5, with TRBD1 matching over 8 bases. CDR1 and CDR2 (germline): MNHNS, SASEGT. The CDR3 covers 16 residues. V gave up 2 bases and J gave up 4 bases; unmatched junction bases: 7. The CDR3 DNA follows: TGTGCCAGCAGTGAAAGGCAGACAGGGGTTAATCAGCCCCAGCATTTT. This gives the protein CASSERQTGVNQPQHF.

This clone appeared once. J is TRBJ1-5 and V is TRBV5-4; TRBD1 might be the D (5 bases). V lost 2 bases and J lost 3, with 12 bases in between. The CDR3 runs to 15 residues. The germline CDR1 and CDR2 sequences are SGHNT and YYREEE (reference sequence). The CDR3 loop reads CASSFGGGSNQPQHF. CDR3 nucleotide sequence: TGTGCCAGCAGCTTCGGGGGGGGATCCAATCAGCCCCAGCATTTT.